The T cell receptor (beta chain) described here comes from a study of control samples from healthy donors and cancer patients. Method: immunoSEQ multiplex PCR; TCRdb's copy keeps in-frame clones and lacks some. This table has under 80,000 clones, around 82% appearing once. The V and J ends lost 7 bases and 0 bases respectively, with 11 bases between them. Per germline, CDR1 LGHDT and CDR2 YNNKEL (reference sequence). The length of the CDR3 is 14 residues. The sample comprised blood. V gene TRBV3-1 (or the pseudogene TRBV3-2) combines with J gene TRBJ2-3; no firm D call. This TCR derives from a middle-aged man in good health. The CDR3 loop is CASKAAASTDTQYF. DNA of the CDR3: TGTGCCAGCAAGGCGGCAGCTAGCACAGATACGCAGTATTTT.